These 27 T cell receptor beta chains originate from one sample sequenced in a study of OX40 agonist ivuxolimab in advanced cancers. TCRdb keeps only in-frame clones here, not all; method: immunoSEQ multiplex PCR. The sample holds tens of thousands of clones, more than 75% seen once. The sequences come from CD4+ or CD8+ T cells sorted from blood, collected in a trial of the OX40 agonist ivuxolimab. Source of these receptors: an adult with an advanced solid tumor such as melanoma, head and neck, liver or kidney cancer.

The chain links TRBV28 to TRBJ1-5; 7 bases are a match to TRBD1. From germline, CDR1 is MDHEN and CDR2 SYDVKM. This CDR3 has 13 amino acids. After removal of 8 bases from V and 8 bases from J, the junction contained 9 bases not matched to a gene. CDR3 in DNA: TGTGCCAGCGGCCTCTTACAGGGGAAGCCCCAGCATTTT. This sequence encodes CASGLLQGKPQHF.

The chain uses TRBV9 and TRBJ2-1; tentatively, D is TRBD2 (6 bases). The CDR3 is made up of 15 amino acids. The germline V and J ends were trimmed by 4 bases and 5 bases, with 16 bases remaining between them. Per the germline V gene, CDR1 is SGDLS and CDR2 is YYNGEE. The CDR3 sequence: CASSKTGTLDNEQFF. CDR3 nucleotides: TGTGCCAGCAGCAAAACCGGGACTCTAGACAATGAGCAGTTCTTC.

The chain recombines TRBV5-1 with TRBJ2-1, with 13 bases lining up with TRBD2. J was trimmed by 8 bases and V by 4 bases; bases with no gene match: 6. The CDR3 runs 15 residues. Germline V gives CDR1 SGHRS, CDR2 YFSETQ. CDR3 coding DNA: TGCGCCAGCAGCCCGGGACTAGCGGGGCGGGATGAGCAGTTCTTC. Translated: CASSPGLAGRDEQFF.

This clone has just a few counts. The rearrangement uses TRBV11-2 and TRBJ2-7; possible D gene TRBD2, 5 bases. This CDR3 region has 13 residues. From germline, CDR1 is SGHAT and CDR2 FQNNGV. The V end lost 5 bases, the J end lost 3 bases, and 11 bases lay between the germline ends. The CDR3 coding sequence is TGTGCCAGCAGCCCGGGATGGGACTACGAGCAGTACGTC. Protein sequence: CASSPGWDYEQYV.

The V and J genes are TRBV18 and TRBJ1-5; D is ambiguous. The germline V and J ends were trimmed by 3 bases and 5 bases, with 20 bases remaining between them. The CDR3 runs to 17 residues. The germline V gene has CDR1 KGHSH and CDR2 LQKENI. The CDR3, as DNA: TGTGCCAGCTCACCCCGAGTGCAGGCCAGCAGCGATCAGCCCCAGCATTTT. Encoded protein: CASSPRVQASSDQPQHF.

This clone has a single count. The V call is TRBV4-2, the J call TRBJ1-1; unclear D gene. CDR3 size: 15 residues. V lost 0 bases, J lost 0 bases, and 8 bases lay in between. Per the germline V gene, CDR1 is LGHNA and CDR2 is YNFKEQ. DNA of the CDR3: TGTGCCAGCAGCCAAGATCCGGGAATGAACACTGAAGCTTTCTTT. Protein sequence: CASSQDPGMNTEAFF.

The gene calls are TRBV11-2 and TRBJ1-2; the D gene is possibly TRBD1 (5 bases). There are 14 residues in the CDR3. The V end lost 5 bases, the J end lost 4 bases, and 14 bases lay between the germline ends. CDR1 SGHAT and CDR2 FQNNGV come from the germline V gene. CDR3 region: CASSPGGGGYGYTF. CDR3 DNA sequence: TGTGCCAGCAGCCCGGGGGGTGGGGGCTATGGCTACACCTTC. Filled out from reference TRBV11-2 and TRBJ1-2, the complete variable domain reads EAGVAQSPRYKIIEKRQSVAFWCNPISGHATLYWYQQILGQGPKLLIQFQNNGVVDDSQLPKDRFSAERLKGVDSTLKIQPAKLEDSAVYLCASSPGGGGYGYTFGSGTRLTVV.

The V gene is TRBV5-4, the J gene TRBJ1-1; no reliable D call. V was shortened by 4 bases and J by 1 base, with 11 bases between the two germline ends. Germline CDR1 and CDR2: SGHNT and YYREEE (reference sequence). The CDR3 loop spans 14 amino acids. The DNA for the CDR3 is TGTGCCAGCAGCGCAAAATGGGGGAACACTGAAGCTTTCTTT. This gives the protein CASSAKWGNTEAFF. Based on the CDR3 plus reference TRBV5-4 and TRBJ1-1, the full variable domain is ETGVTQSPTHLIKTRGQQVTLRCSSQSGHNTVSWYQQALGQGPQFIFQYYREEENGRGNFPPRFSGLQFPNYSSELNVNALELDDSALYLCASSAKWGNTEAFFGQGTRLTVV.

This rearrangement joins TRBV5-6 to TRBJ1-1; no firm D call. Germline lookup yields CDR1 SGHDT and CDR2 YYEEEE. The length of the CDR3 is 13 residues. Trimming cost V 4 bases and J 1 base, with 8 bases left between them. CDR3 sequence: CASSKGQNTEAFF. CDR3 coding DNA: TGTGCCAGCAGCAAAGGCCAGAACACTGAAGCTTTCTTT. The whole variable domain, filled in from reference TRBV5-6 and TRBJ1-1, reads DAGVTQSPTHLIKTRGQQVTLRCSPKSGHDTVSWYQQALGQGPQFIFQYYEEEERQRGNFPDRFSGHQFPNYSSELNVNALLLGDSALYLCASSKGQNTEAFFGQGTRLTVV.

The chain couples TRBV23-1 to TRBJ1-5; D is unresolved. TRBV23-1 is an ORF, and what it does is uncertain. The length of the CDR3 is 12 residues. The V end was cut by 4 bases, the J end by 5 bases, with 6 bases between. CDR3 loop: CASSPSDQPQHF. The CDR3 DNA sequence: TGCGCCAGCAGTCCCAGCGATCAGCCCCAGCATTTT.

The chain employs TRBV19 and TRBJ2-3; 8 bases line up with TRBD1. With V trimmed by 5 bases and J by 6 bases, 7 bases remained unmatched. This CDR3 is 14 amino acids long. In germline, CDR1 is LNHDA, CDR2 SQIVND (reference sequence). CDR3 region: CASSAGQGGDTQYF. The CDR3 coding sequence is TGTGCCAGTAGTGCTGGACAGGGTGGCGATACGCAGTATTTT.

CDR3 sequence: CASNDGDRQETQYF. In DNA, the CDR3 is TGTGCCAGTAATGATGGGGATCGGCAAGAGACCCAGTACTTC. This chain uses TRBV19 with TRBJ2-5; D is unresolved. Trimming stripped 7 bases from V and 2 bases from J, with 14 bases between. The CDR3 has 14 amino acids. The germline V gene encodes CDR1 LNHDA and CDR2 SQIVND (reference sequence).

The chain joins TRBV29-1 to TRBJ2-1; tentatively, D is TRBD1 (5 bases). V shed 3 bases and J shed 9 bases, with 18 bases lying between them. The CDR3 contains 14 residues. CDR1 is SQVTM and CDR2 is ANQGSEA in the germline V gene. CDR3 coding DNA: TGCAGCGTTGATTTGGGGCTGAGGCTGGGTGAGCAGTTCTTC. Protein: CSVDLGLRLGEQFF.

The chain uses TRBV5-6 and TRBJ2-5, with D tentatively TRBD1 (5 bases). Trimming shortened V by 4 bases and J by 1 base, and 11 bases separated the two germline ends. The CDR3 is 14 residues long. Germline assignment: CDR1 SGHDT and CDR2 YYEEEE. CDR3 bases: TGTGCCAGCAGCGGGGTGCAGGGCCAAGAGACCCAGTACTTC. This sequence encodes CASSGVQGQETQYF.

This rearrangement joins TRBV27 to TRBJ1-5; possibly TRBD1 for D (5 bases). The CDR3 sequence is 16 residues long. The germline CDR1 and CDR2 sequences are MNHEY and SMNVEV (reference sequence). V dropped 1 base and J dropped 0 bases, with 10 bases sitting between them. The CDR3 protein is CASSLWGLYSNQPQHF. CDR3 nucleotide sequence: TGTGCCAGCAGTTTATGGGGCCTTTATAGCAATCAGCCCCAGCATTTT.

The chain joins TRBV28 to TRBJ2-7; 7 bases match TRBD1. Germline CDR1 reads MDHEN; CDR2 reads SYDVKM. This CDR3 has 12 residues. Trimming took 5 bases from V and 9 from J; bases not matched to a gene: 7. The CDR3 bases are TGTGCCAGCAGTGTGCCCTCAGGGGGGCAGTACTTC. Protein product: CASSVPSGGQYF.

This chain joins TRBV7-2 and TRBJ2-3, with a weak D call TRBD1 (5 bases). The germline gives CDR1 SGHTA, CDR2 FQGNSA. Trimming shortened V by 2 bases and J by 1 base, and 10 bases separated the two germline ends. The CDR3 totals 15 residues. CDR3 bases: TGTGCCAGCAGCTTAATGGTAGGGGGCACAGATACGCAGTATTTT. This translates into CASSLMVGGTDTQYF. Together with reference TRBV7-2 and TRBJ2-3, the CDR3 gives the full variable domain: GAGVSQSPSNKVTEKGKDVELRCDPISGHTALYWYRQSLGQGLEFLIYFQGNSAPDKSGLPSDRFSAERTGGSVSTLTIQRTQQEDSAVYLCASSLMVGGTDTQYFGPGTRLTVL.

This clone came up a few times. The chain links TRBV19 to TRBJ1-3; D not certain. The V end lost 10 bases, the J end lost 4 bases, and 11 bases lay between the germline ends. The CDR3 is 12 amino acids. Germline-derived CDR1 and CDR2 are LNHDA and SQIVND (reference sequence). The CDR3 reads CATGGRGNTIYF. For the CDR3, the DNA is TGTGCCACCGGAGGGAGGGGAAACACCATATATTTT. The complete variable domain, with remaining parts taken from reference TRBV19 and TRBJ1-3, reads DGGITQSPKYLFRKEGQNVTLSCEQNLNHDAMYWYRQDPGQGLRLIYYSQIVNDFQKGDIAEGYSVSREKKESFPLTVTSAQKNPTAFYLCATGGRGNTIYFGEGSWLTVV.

V usage is TRBV11-3 and J usage is TRBJ2-4; no firm D call. The CDR3 has 12 amino acids. Germline V gene sequence: CDR1 SGHNT, CDR2 YENEEA. The V and J ends lost 2 bases and 5 bases respectively, with 4 bases between them. The CDR3 DNA follows: TGTGCCAGCAGCTTACGGGAAAACATTCAGTACTTC. The encoded protein is CASSLRENIQYF. The full variable domain, rest sourced from reference TRBV11-3 and TRBJ2-4, is EAGVVQSPRYKIIEKKQPVAFWCNPISGHNTLYWYLQNLGQGPELLIRYENEEAVDDSQLPKDRFSAERLKGVDSTLKIQPAELGDSAVYLCASSLRENIQYFGAGTRLSVL.

This rearrangement joins TRBV30 to TRBJ1-3; no firm D call. V lost 5 bases and J 2 bases, leaving 16 bases between the germline ends. Germline lookup yields CDR1 GTSNPN and CDR2 SVGIG (reference sequence). CDR3 length: 15 residues. The CDR3 loop reads CAWGWAGYAGNTIYF. The CDR3 coding sequence is TGTGCCTGGGGGTGGGCTGGGTACGCTGGAAACACCATATATTTT. The variable domain in full, completed from reference TRBV30 and TRBJ1-3, reads SQTIHQWPATLVQPVGSPLSLECTVEGTSNPNLYWYRQAAGRGLQLLFYSVGIGQISSEVPQNLSASRPQDRQFILSSKKLLLSDSGFYLCAWGWAGYAGNTIYFGEGSWLTVV.

The V and J genes are TRBV6-1 and TRBJ2-7; D is unclear. Germline CDR1 and CDR2: MNHNS and SASEGT. The CDR3 length is 14 residues. The ends were cut back, 5 bases at V and 3 bases at J, with 14 bases in the middle. CDR3 residues: CASSSLPPFYEQYV. CDR3 DNA sequence: TGTGCCAGCAGTTCCCTACCGCCCTTCTACGAGCAGTACGTC.

This clone appeared once. This rearrangement joins TRBV11-3 to TRBJ1-1, with D maybe TRBD1 (6 bases). The germline V gene has CDR1 SGHNT and CDR2 YENEEA. The CDR3 loop spans 14 amino acids. V was pared by 5 bases and J by 0 bases, with 10 bases between. CDR3 amino acids: CASSLGQMNTEAFF. CDR3 in DNA: TGTGCCAGCAGCCTCGGACAGATGAACACTGAAGCTTTCTTT.

This chain uses TRBV9 with TRBJ1-3; 11 nucleotides agree with TRBD1. Trimming took 2 bases from V and 7 from J; bases not matched to a gene: 5. The germline CDR1 and CDR2 sequences are SGDLS and YYNGEE. CDR3 length: 15 residues. The CDR3 sequence: CASSVSGDRGNTIYF. The CDR3, as DNA: TGTGCCAGCAGCGTTTCAGGGGACAGGGGGAACACCATATATTTT.

This chain joins TRBV5-4 and TRBJ2-1, with 7 bases matching TRBD1. V trimming: 4 bases; J trimming: 7 bases; junction bases outside the gene matches: 5. The germline V gene encodes CDR1 SGHNT and CDR2 YYREEE (reference sequence). CDR3 length: 13 amino acids. The CDR3 DNA reads TGTGCCAGCAGCCATGACAGGGCTAATGAGCAGTTCTTC. Translating gives CASSHDRANEQFF.

The V and J genes are TRBV10-3 and TRBJ2-3, with 14 nucleotides matching TRBD2. Germline V gene lookup returns CDR1 ENHRY and CDR2 SYGVKD. V lost 5 bases, J lost 3 bases, and 4 bases stayed unmatched. CDR3 size: 16 residues. The CDR3 sequence is CAISPGTSGGTDTQYF. The CDR3 region has the DNA TGTGCCATCAGTCCCGGGACTAGCGGGGGTACAGATACGCAGTATTTT.

This chain links TRBV5-1 with TRBJ1-3; weak D call: TRBD1 (5 bases). V lost 0 bases to trimming and J lost 4 bases, with 5 bases between them. CDR3 length: 13 residues. CDR1 is SGHRS, CDR2 YFSETQ, per germline. The CDR3 coding sequence is TGCGCCAGCAGCTTGGCAGGGGGAAACACCATATATTTT. It specifies CASSLAGGNTIYF.

The chain joins TRBV11-3 to TRBJ2-5; no reliable D call. Per germline, CDR1 SGHNT and CDR2 YENEEA. V lost 4 bases and J lost 6, with 9 bases in between. The length of the CDR3 is 12 residues. The CDR3 DNA reads as TGTGCCAGCAGCTACCCCCCAAAGACCCAGTACTTC. Amino acid sequence: CASSYPPKTQYF.